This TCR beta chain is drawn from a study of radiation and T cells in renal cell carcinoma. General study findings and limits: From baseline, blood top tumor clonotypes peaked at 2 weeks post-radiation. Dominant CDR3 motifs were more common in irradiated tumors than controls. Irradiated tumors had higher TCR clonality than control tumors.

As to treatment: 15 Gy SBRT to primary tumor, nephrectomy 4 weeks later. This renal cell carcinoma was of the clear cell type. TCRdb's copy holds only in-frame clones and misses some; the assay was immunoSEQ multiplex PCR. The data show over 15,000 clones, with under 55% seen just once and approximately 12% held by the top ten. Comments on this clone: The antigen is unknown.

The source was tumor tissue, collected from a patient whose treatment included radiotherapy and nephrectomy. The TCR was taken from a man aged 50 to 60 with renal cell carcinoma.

The CDR3 DNA reads as TGTGCCAGCAGCCAGACAGGGAGACATGGAAACACCATATATTTT. As protein: CASSQTGRHGNTIYF. The chain combines TRBV7-2 with TRBJ1-3; 7 bases are a match to TRBD1. Germline lookup yields CDR1 SGHTA and CDR2 FQGNSA. V lost 5 bases to trimming and J lost 3 bases; unmatched junction nucleotides: 7. The CDR3 sequence is 15 residues long.